This entry lists 30 T cell receptor beta chains sequenced from one sample in a study of blood T cell repertoires in COVID-19. Generated by immunoSEQ multiplex PCR, the TCRdb table keeps only in-frame clones and is missing some. The data show 130,000 to 150,000 clones, with roughly four fifths seen just once and around 13% held by the top ten. The sample consisted of peripheral blood. The receptors shown here come from a man at least 80 years old with acute or convalescent COVID-19.

This chain connects TRBV4-3 to TRBJ2-2; 7 bases are a match to TRBD2. The CDR3 contains 14 residues. The germline V gene has CDR1 LGHNA and CDR2 YSLEER. V lost 4 bases and J lost 6; bases outside the gene matches: 5. For the CDR3, the DNA is TGCGCCAGCAGCCTGGGGGGGACCGCCGGGGAGCTGTTTTTT. It yields the protein CASSLGGTAGELFF.

The V gene is TRBV5-1, the J gene TRBJ2-3; D is uncertain. The germline gives CDR1 SGHRS, CDR2 YFSETQ. CDR3 length equals 15 residues. V was trimmed by 0 bases and J by 0 bases, leaving 8 bases between them. The CDR3 region is CASSLAPSSTDTQYF. CDR3 nucleotide sequence: TGCGCCAGCAGCTTGGCCCCCTCGAGCACAGATACGCAGTATTTT.

This clone appeared once. The chain employs TRBV5-4 and TRBJ2-7, with 10 positions matching TRBD1. Losses at the gene ends were 0 bases for V and 3 bases for J; bases not matched to a gene: 6. The germline V gene has CDR1 SGHNT and CDR2 YYREEE (reference sequence). The CDR3 length is 16 residues. The CDR3 here is CASSLADGTGDYEQYF. CDR3 in DNA: TGTGCCAGCAGCTTGGCGGACGGGACAGGGGACTACGAGCAGTACTTC.

This chain links TRBV19 with TRBJ2-6; 8 positions match TRBD1. V was pared by 8 bases and J by 2 bases, with 2 bases of the junction left unmatched. The CDR3 runs to 14 residues. Germline CDR1 is LNHDA and CDR2 is SQIVND (reference sequence). The CDR3 DNA reads TGTGCCAGTGCGACAGGGGCTGGGGCCAACGTCCTGACTTTC. It is translated as CASATGAGANVLTF.

The V gene is TRBV24-1, the J gene TRBJ2-5; unclear D gene. V was cut by 3 bases and J by 4 bases, with 8 bases left in between. Germline values: CDR1 KGHDR, CDR2 SFDVKD. The CDR3 is 13 residues long. The CDR3 loop reads CATSDEETETQYF. The CDR3 DNA follows: TGTGCCACCAGTGATGAGGAGACAGAGACCCAGTACTTC.

The chain is built from TRBV6-5 and TRBJ1-4, with D perhaps matching TRBD1 (6 bases). Deletions cut 3 bases from V and 8 bases from J, with 13 bases between. This CDR3 spans 14 amino acids. CDR1 is MNHEY and CDR2 is SVGAGI in the germline V gene. The CDR3 spells CASSYRPRGEKLFF. The CDR3 nucleotides read TGTGCCAGCAGTTATAGGCCTAGGGGGGAAAAACTGTTTTTT.

This clone appeared a single time. The V call is TRBV9, the J call TRBJ1-4; 7 bases fit TRBD1. With 4 bases clipped from V and 3 bases from J, the junction kept 3 bases outside the gene matches. In germline, CDR1 is SGDLS, CDR2 YYNGEE. The CDR3 has 14 residues. The CDR3 here is CASSPGTANEKLFF. DNA for the CDR3: TGTGCCAGCAGCCCGGGGACAGCTAATGAAAAACTGTTTTTT.

This chain joins TRBV7-3 and TRBJ2-1; TRBD2 matches 14 bases. V shed 5 bases and J 7 bases; nucleotides not matched to a gene: 7. The CDR3 has 16 amino acids. CDR1 and CDR2 from the germline V gene are SGHTA and FQGTGA. The CDR3 DNA reads TGTGCCAGCAGCCACCGGGGGACTAGCGGGGGAAATGAGCAGTTCTTC. Encoded protein: CASSHRGTSGGNEQFF. The full variable domain, rest sourced from reference TRBV7-3 and TRBJ2-1, is GAGVSQTPSNKVTEKGKYVELRCDPISGHTALYWYRQSLGQGPEFLIYFQGTGAADDSGLPNDRFFAVRPEGSVSTLKIQRTERGDSAVYLCASSHRGTSGGNEQFFGPGTRLTVL.

This clone was seen just once. In DNA, the CDR3 is TGTGCCACCAGCCAAGAACACAGGAACCTTAACACCGGGGAGCTGTTTTTT. Residues: CATSQEHRNLNTGELFF. The gene calls are TRBV15 and TRBJ2-2; tentatively, D is TRBD1 (5 bases). Germline CDR1 is LNHNV and CDR2 is YYDKDF (reference sequence). Trimming stripped 5 bases from V and 2 bases from J, with 18 bases between. The CDR3 is 17 amino acids.

The V and J genes are TRBV18 and TRBJ2-6, with 9 bases aligning to TRBD1. CDR1 is KGHSH, CDR2 LQKENI, per germline. The CDR3 consists of 18 residues. The V and J ends lost 3 bases and 1 base, in that order; junction bases with no gene match: 7. The CDR3 DNA reads TGTGCCAGCTCACCCGGGACAGGGCTATATTCTGGGGCCAACGTCCTGACTTTC. As protein: CASSPGTGLYSGANVLTF.

CDR3 region: CASSATTGVRETQYF. CDR3 nucleotide sequence: TGTGCCAGCAGCGCAACGACAGGGGTTCGAGAGACCCAGTACTTC. The V gene is TRBV7-8, the J gene TRBJ2-5; 8 bases are a match to TRBD1. Per germline, CDR1 SGHVS and CDR2 FQNEAQ. V gave up 5 bases and J gave up 4 bases; unmatched junction bases: 9. This CDR3 region has 15 residues.

The gene calls are TRBV29-1 and TRBJ2-5; tentative D call: TRBD2 (5 bases). CDR3 length: 13 residues. Germline V gene sequence: CDR1 SQVTM, CDR2 ANQGSEA. Trimming stripped 3 bases from V and 0 bases from J, with 8 bases between. The CDR3 DNA reads TGCAGCGTTGATAGGGAGTACCAAGAGACCCAGTACTTC. This encodes CSVDREYQETQYF.

This rearrangement joins TRBV6-6 to TRBJ2-7, with TRBD1 matching over 9 bases. Germline CDR1 reads MNHNY; CDR2 reads SVGAGI (reference sequence). Trimming at V came to 0 bases and at J to 9 bases, leaving 6 bases not matched to a gene. This CDR3 has 14 residues. The DNA of the CDR3 is TGTGCCAGCAGTTACTCGACGGACAGGGGAAGGCAGTACTTC. Translating gives CASSYSTDRGRQYF.

The chain uses TRBV5-6 and TRBJ1-5; 7 nucleotides line up with TRBD1. The junction had 11 bases not matched to a gene; V was cut back by 3 bases and J by 2 bases. Germline V gene data show CDR1 as SGHDT and CDR2 as YYEEEE. This CDR3 has 17 amino acids. Here the CDR3 reads CASSSRQGRLGNQPQHF. CDR3 in DNA: TGTGCCAGCAGCTCGAGACAGGGTCGATTAGGCAATCAGCCCCAGCATTTT.

This chain connects TRBV9 to TRBJ2-5; possibly TRBD1 for D (5 bases). V dropped 4 bases and J dropped 2 bases, with 9 bases sitting between them. CDR1 SGDLS and CDR2 YYNGEE come from the germline V gene. The CDR3 has 13 residues. The CDR3 spells CASSRQLQETQYF. For the CDR3, the DNA is TGTGCCAGCAGCCGACAGCTGCAAGAGACCCAGTACTTC.

The V call is TRBV5-1, the J call TRBJ2-7; 13 bases are a match to TRBD2. Losses at the gene ends were 4 bases for V and 4 bases for J; bases not matched to a gene: 8. The CDR3 spans 16 residues. Germline CDR1 reads SGHRS; CDR2 reads YFSETQ. Here the CDR3 reads CASSPTSGGNHYEQYF. CDR3 nucleotide sequence: TGCGCCAGCAGCCCGACTAGCGGGGGGAATCATTACGAGCAGTACTTC.

The genes are TRBV19 and TRBJ1-5; TRBD1 aligns across 9 bases. Per the germline V gene, CDR1 is LNHDA and CDR2 is SQIVND (reference sequence). The length of the CDR3 is 15 residues. Losses at the gene ends were 6 bases for V and 5 bases for J; bases not matched to a gene: 8. The chain's CDR3 is CASSSPGQGYQPQHF. DNA for the CDR3: TGTGCCAGTAGCTCTCCGGGACAGGGTTATCAGCCCCAGCATTTT.

The chain links TRBV7-8 to TRBJ2-3, with TRBD2 matching 7 bases. Trimming at V came to 5 bases and at J to 0 bases, leaving 5 bases not matched to a gene. CDR1 and CDR2 (germline): SGHVS, FQNEAQ. This CDR3 comprises 15 residues. CDR3 protein: CASSPREASTDTQYF. The CDR3 coding sequence is TGTGCCAGCAGCCCCCGGGAGGCTAGCACAGATACGCAGTATTTT.

This clone is a singleton in its sample. The chain joins TRBV5-1 to TRBJ2-7, with 8 bases that match TRBD1. Germline lookup yields CDR1 SGHRS and CDR2 YFSETQ. The CDR3 covers 16 residues. The junction had 11 bases not matched to a gene; V was cut back by 4 bases and J by 2 bases. Written as DNA, the CDR3 is TGCGCCAGCAGCCCGTCGCTTCTGACAGGGGCCTACGAGCAGTACTTC. This encodes CASSPSLLTGAYEQYF.

This sequence joins TRBV11-2 and TRBJ2-5; D gene uncertain. The length of the CDR3 is 12 residues. V was trimmed by 0 bases and J by 5 bases, leaving 4 bases between them. Germline CDR1 SGHAT, CDR2 FQNNGV. CDR3 nucleotides: TGTGCCAGCAGCTTAGATCGGGAGACCCAGTACTTC. Amino acid sequence: CASSLDRETQYF.

This clone has more than one count but fewer than ten. The chain joins TRBV10-3 to TRBJ2-7; D gene uncertain. The CDR3 has 11 amino acids. CDR1 and CDR2 from the germline V gene are ENHRY and SYGVKD. V lost 3 bases and J lost 2, with 2 bases in between. CDR3 in DNA: TGTGCCATCAGTGATACCTACGAGCAGTACTTC. Residues: CAISDTYEQYF.

The chain combines TRBV4-2 with TRBJ1-4; TRBD1 matches 7 bases. The CDR3 sequence is 15 residues long. V was pared by 3 bases and J by 6 bases, with 7 bases of the junction left unmatched. Per the germline V gene, CDR1 is LGHNA and CDR2 is YNFKEQ. The CDR3 nucleotides read TGTGCCAGCAGCCACCTGACAGGGTTTGATGAAAAACTGTTTTTT. Protein: CASSHLTGFDEKLFF.

The rearrangement joins TRBV3-1 (or the pseudogene TRBV3-2) to TRBJ1-2; D call uncertain. V lost 4 bases and J lost 0, with 9 bases in between. The CDR3 sequence is 14 residues long. Germline-derived CDR1 and CDR2 are LGHDT and YNNKEL (reference sequence). The CDR3 protein is CASSLRSANYGYTF. CDR3 DNA sequence: TGTGCCAGCAGCCTCCGGTCGGCTAACTATGGCTACACCTTC.

The chain recombines TRBV11-3 with TRBJ2-7, with D possibly TRBD1 on 5 matching bases. The CDR3 is made up of 12 amino acids. V was trimmed by 1 base and J by 8 bases, leaving 9 bases between them. Germline assignment: CDR1 SGHNT and CDR2 YENEEA. This CDR3 is CASSLGQGKQYF. The CDR3 DNA reads TGTGCCAGCAGCTTAGGCCAGGGAAAGCAGTACTTC.

This clone has a handful of counts. V is TRBV7-8 and J is TRBJ1-1; D is undetermined. Looked up from germline, CDR1 is SGHVS and CDR2 is FQNEAQ. The V end lost 0 bases, the J end lost 6 bases, and 8 bases lay between the germline ends. This CDR3 has 13 amino acids. The CDR3 spells CASSLAHTAEAFF. The CDR3 nucleotides are TGTGCCAGCAGCTTAGCGCATACTGCTGAAGCTTTCTTT.

V and J are TRBV11-3 and TRBJ2-3; 7 bases fit TRBD2. The CDR3 is made up of 15 amino acids. The ends lost 6 bases at V and 1 base at J; junction bases unmatched: 7. Germline V gives CDR1 SGHNT, CDR2 YENEEA. The CDR3 coding sequence is TGTGCCAGCAGTCAAGCGGGACTGCGCACAGATACGCAGTATTTT. Encoded protein: CASSQAGLRTDTQYF.

This sequence joins TRBV29-1 and TRBJ1-1; no reliable D call. This CDR3 has 12 residues. V was cut by 7 bases and J by 0 bases, with 9 bases left in between. Germline V CDR1 and CDR2: SQVTM, ANQGSEA. DNA of the CDR3: TGCAGCGACCTGACTGTGAACACTGAAGCTTTCTTT. Translated, it gives CSDLTVNTEAFF.

This chain connects TRBV29-1 to TRBJ2-1; 11 nucleotides align to TRBD2. This CDR3 comprises 12 residues. Trimming cost V 7 bases and J 8 bases; bases outside gene matches: 4. Germline V gene lookup returns CDR1 SQVTM and CDR2 ANQGSEA. CDR3: CSAVLAGDEQFF. The DNA of the CDR3 is TGCAGCGCTGTACTAGCGGGGGATGAGCAGTTCTTC.

This chain uses TRBV5-1 with TRBJ1-2; 9 bases match TRBD1. The V and J ends lost 3 bases and 5 bases, in that order; junction bases with no gene match: 5. CDR3 length equals 14 residues. Germline loops: CDR1 SGHRS, CDR2 YFSETQ. The CDR3 spells CASSSGQGTYGYTF. The CDR3 DNA is TGCGCCAGCAGCTCGGGACAGGGAACGTATGGCTACACCTTC.

This clone was observed a few times. The gene calls are TRBV7-9 and TRBJ1-3, with unresolved D. The CDR3 length is 13 residues. V lost 5 bases to trimming and J lost 0 bases, with 5 bases between them. Germline loops: CDR1 SEHNR, CDR2 FQNEAQ (reference sequence). Here the CDR3 DNA reads TGTGCCAGCAGCCCGAGCTCTGGAAACACCATATATTTT. This sequence encodes CASSPSSGNTIYF.